Each of the 2 T cell receptor beta chains below was sequenced from the same sample in a study of T cell responses to AZD1222 COVID-19 vaccine. The data were produced by immunoSEQ multiplex PCR, yet TCRdb's version contains in-frame clones alone and is incomplete. Of roughly 120,000 clones in the sample, about 87% were seen once. The material was peripheral blood, obtained on day 0 of AZD1222 vaccination. These receptors came from an adult in good health.

The chain carries TRBV6-2 or TRBV6-3 and TRBJ2-7; 13 bases are a match to TRBD2. CDR1 and CDR2 from the germline V gene are MNHEY and SVGEGT. V gave up 2 bases and J gave up 2 bases; unmatched junction bases: 3. The CDR3 totals 16 residues. The CDR3 loop is CASSYRGLAGAYEQYF. The CDR3 DNA reads as TGTGCCAGCAGTTACCGCGGACTAGCGGGGGCCTACGAGCAGTACTTC.

This chain connects TRBV6-4 to TRBJ2-1; D unresolved. The CDR3 extends over 15 amino acids. The V end lost 3 bases, the J end lost 8 bases, and 17 bases lay between the germline ends. Germline loops: CDR1 MRHNA, CDR2 SNTAGT. In DNA form, the CDR3 reads TGTGCCAGCAGTGAGGTAGCAGGTCTTGGGGATGAGCAGTTCTTC. It is translated as CASSEVAGLGDEQFF.